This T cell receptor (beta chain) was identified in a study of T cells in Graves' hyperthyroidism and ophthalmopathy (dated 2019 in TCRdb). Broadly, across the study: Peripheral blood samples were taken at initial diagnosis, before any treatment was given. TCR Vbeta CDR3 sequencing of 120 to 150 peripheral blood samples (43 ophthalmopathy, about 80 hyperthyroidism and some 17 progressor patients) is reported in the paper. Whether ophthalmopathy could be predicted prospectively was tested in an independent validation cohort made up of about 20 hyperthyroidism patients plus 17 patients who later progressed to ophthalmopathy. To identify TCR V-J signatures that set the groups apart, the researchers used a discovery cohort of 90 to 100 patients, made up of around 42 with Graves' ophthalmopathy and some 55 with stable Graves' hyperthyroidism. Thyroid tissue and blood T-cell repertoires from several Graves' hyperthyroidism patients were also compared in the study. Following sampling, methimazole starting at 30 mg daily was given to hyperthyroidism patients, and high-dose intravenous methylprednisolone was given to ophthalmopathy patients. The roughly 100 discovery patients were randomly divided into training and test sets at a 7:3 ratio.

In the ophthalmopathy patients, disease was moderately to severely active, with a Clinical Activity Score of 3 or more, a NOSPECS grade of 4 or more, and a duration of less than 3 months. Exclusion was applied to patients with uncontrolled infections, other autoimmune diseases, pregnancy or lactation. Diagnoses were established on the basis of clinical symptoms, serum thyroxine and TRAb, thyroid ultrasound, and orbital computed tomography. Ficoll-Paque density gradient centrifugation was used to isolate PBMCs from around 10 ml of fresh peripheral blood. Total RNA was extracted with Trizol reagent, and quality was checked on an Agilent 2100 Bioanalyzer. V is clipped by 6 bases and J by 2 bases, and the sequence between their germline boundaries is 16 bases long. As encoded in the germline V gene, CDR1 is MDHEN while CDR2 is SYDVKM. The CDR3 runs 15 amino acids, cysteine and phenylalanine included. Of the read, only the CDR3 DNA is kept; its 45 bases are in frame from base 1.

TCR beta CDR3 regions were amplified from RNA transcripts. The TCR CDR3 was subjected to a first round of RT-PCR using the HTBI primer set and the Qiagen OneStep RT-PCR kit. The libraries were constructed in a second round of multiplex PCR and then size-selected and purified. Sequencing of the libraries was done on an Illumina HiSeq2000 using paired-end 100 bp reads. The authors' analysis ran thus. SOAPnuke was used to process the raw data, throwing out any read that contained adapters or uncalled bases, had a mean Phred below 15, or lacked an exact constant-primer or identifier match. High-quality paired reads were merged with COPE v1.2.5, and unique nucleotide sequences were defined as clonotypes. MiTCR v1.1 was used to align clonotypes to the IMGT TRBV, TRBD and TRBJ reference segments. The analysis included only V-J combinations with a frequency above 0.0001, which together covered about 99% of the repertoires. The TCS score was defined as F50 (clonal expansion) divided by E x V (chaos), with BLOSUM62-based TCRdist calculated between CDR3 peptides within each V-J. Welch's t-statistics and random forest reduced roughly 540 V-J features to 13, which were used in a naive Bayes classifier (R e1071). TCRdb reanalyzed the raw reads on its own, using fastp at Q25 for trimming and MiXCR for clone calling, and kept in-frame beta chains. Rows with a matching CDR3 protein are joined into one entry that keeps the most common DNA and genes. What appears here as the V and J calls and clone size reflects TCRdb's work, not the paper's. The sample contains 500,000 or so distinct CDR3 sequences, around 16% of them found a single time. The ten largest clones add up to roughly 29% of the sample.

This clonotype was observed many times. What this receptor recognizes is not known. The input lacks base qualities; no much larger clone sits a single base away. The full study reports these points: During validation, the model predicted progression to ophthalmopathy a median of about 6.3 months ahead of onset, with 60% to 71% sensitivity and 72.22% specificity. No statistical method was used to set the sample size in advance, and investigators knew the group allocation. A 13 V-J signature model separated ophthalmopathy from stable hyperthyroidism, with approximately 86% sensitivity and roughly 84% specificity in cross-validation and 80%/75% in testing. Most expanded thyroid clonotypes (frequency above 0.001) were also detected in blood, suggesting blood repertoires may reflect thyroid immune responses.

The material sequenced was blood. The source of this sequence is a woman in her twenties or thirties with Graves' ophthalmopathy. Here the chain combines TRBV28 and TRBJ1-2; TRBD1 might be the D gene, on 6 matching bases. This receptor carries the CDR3 CASSASSRGNYGYTF. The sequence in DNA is TGTGCCAGCAGCGCCTCGAGCAGGGGAAACTATGGCTACACCTTC.